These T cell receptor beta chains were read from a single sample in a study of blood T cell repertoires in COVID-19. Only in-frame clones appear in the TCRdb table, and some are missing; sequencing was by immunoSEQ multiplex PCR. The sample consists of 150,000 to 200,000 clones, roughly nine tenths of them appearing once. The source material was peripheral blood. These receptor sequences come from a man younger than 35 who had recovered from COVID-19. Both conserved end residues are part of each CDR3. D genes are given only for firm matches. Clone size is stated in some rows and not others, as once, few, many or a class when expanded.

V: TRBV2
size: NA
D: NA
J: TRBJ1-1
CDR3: CARAGFGSTEAFF
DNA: TGTGCCAGGGCAGGGTTTGGGTCCACTGAAGCTTTCTTT

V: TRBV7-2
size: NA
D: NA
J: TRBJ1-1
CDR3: CASSLSWANTEAFF
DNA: TGTGCCAGCAGCCTCTCTTGGGCGAACACTGAAGCTTTCTTT

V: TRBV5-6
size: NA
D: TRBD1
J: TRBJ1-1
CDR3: CASSPGDRGQNTEAFF
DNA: TGTGCCAGCAGCCCGGGGGACAGGGGGCAGAACACTGAAGCTTTCTTT

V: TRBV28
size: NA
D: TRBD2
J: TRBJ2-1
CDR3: CASSLPLTSANEQFF
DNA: TGTGCCAGCAGTTTGCCCCTGACTAGCGCCAATGAGCAGTTCTTC

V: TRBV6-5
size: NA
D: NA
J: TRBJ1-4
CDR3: CASSDDSVGKLFF
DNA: TGTGCCAGCAGCGACGACAGCGTGGGGAAACTGTTTTTT

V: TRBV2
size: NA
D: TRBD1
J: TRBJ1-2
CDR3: CASSEEAGTVYGYTF
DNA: TGTGCCAGCAGTGAGGAGGCCGGGACAGTCTATGGCTACACCTTC

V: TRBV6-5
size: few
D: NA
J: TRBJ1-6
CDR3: CASSYSRGSYNSPLHF
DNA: TGTGCCAGCAGTTACTCTCGGGGTTCCTATAATTCACCCCTCCACTTT

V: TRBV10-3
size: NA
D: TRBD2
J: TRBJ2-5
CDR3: CAISESIGAGGETQYF
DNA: TGTGCCATCAGTGAGTCGATCGGGGCGGGAGGAGAGACCCAGTACTTC

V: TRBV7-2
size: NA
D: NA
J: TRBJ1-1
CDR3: CASSLGGRNTEAFF
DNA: TGTGCCAGCAGCCTGGGGGGGAGGAACACTGAAGCTTTCTTT

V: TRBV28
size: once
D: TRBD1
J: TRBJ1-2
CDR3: CASSPDRGYGYTF
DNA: TGTGCCAGCAGCCCGGACAGGGGTTATGGCTACACCTTC

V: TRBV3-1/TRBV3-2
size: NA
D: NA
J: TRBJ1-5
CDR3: CASSQGQGRQPQHF
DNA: TGTGCCAGCAGCCAAGGTCAGGGCCGTCAGCCCCAGCATTTT

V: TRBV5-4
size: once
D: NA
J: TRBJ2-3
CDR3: CASSYRQGTDTQYF
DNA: TGTGCCAGCAGTTATCGACAGGGCACAGATACGCAGTATTTT

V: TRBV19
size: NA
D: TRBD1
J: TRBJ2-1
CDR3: CASSRQGTNEQFF
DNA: TGTGCCAGTAGCAGACAGGGGACAAATGAGCAGTTCTTC

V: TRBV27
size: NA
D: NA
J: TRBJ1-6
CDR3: CASSLSSYNSPLHF
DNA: TGTGCCAGCAGTTTGAGCTCCTATAATTCACCCCTCCACTTT

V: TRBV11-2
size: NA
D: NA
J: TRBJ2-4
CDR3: CASSVRAKNIQYF
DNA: TGTGCCAGCAGCGTCCGGGCCAAAAACATTCAGTACTTC

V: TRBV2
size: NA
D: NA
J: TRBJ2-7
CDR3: CASSEASGTPSYEQYF
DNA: TGTGCCAGCAGTGAGGCCTCCGGGACACCGTCCTACGAGCAGTACTTC

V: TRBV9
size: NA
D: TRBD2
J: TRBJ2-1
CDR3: CASSPLLAGAYNEQFF
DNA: TGTGCCAGCAGCCCACTGCTGGCGGGAGCGTACAATGAGCAGTTCTTC

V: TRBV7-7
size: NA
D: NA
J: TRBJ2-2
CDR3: CASSLPGDGELFF
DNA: TGTGCTAGCAGCTTACCGGGGGACGGGGAGCTGTTTTTT

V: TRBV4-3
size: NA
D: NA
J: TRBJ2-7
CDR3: CASSQWADSSYEQYF
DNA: TGCGCCAGCAGCCAATGGGCAGACAGCTCCTACGAGCAGTACTTC

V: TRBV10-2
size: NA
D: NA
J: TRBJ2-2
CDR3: CASSESVYAAGELFF
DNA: TGCGCCAGCAGTGAGTCGGTCTACGCGGCCGGGGAGCTGTTTTTT